Sequencing of this TCR beta chain was carried out in a study of T cells in Graves' hyperthyroidism and ophthalmopathy (dated by TCRdb to 2018 to 2020). Describing the broader study: Peripheral blood was collected at initial diagnosis, before any treatment. The study also compared thyroid tissue and blood T-cell repertoires from a handful of Graves' hyperthyroidism patients. According to the paper, TCR Vbeta CDR3 sequencing was carried out on 120 to 150 peripheral blood samples, which came from 40 to 45 ophthalmopathy, approximately 78 hyperthyroidism and roughly 17 progressor patients. After sampling, hyperthyroidism patients received methimazole starting at 30 mg daily, and ophthalmopathy patients received high-dose intravenous methylprednisolone. An independent validation cohort of around 19 hyperthyroidism patients and approximately 15 patients who later progressed to ophthalmopathy tested prospective prediction of ophthalmopathy. A discovery cohort of about 95 patients, about 40 with Graves' ophthalmopathy and about 58 with stable Graves' hyperthyroidism, was used to find distinguishing TCR V-J signatures. The roughly 100 discovery patients were randomly divided into training and test sets at a 7:3 ratio.

The germline V gene specifies MDHEN as CDR1 and SYDVKM as CDR2. A distance of 7 bases separates the germline ends of V and J, which lose 5 bases and 2 bases respectively. From the cysteine through the phenylalanine, the CDR3 covers 12 amino acids. Kept here is only the CDR3 DNA, which spans 36 bases and is read in frame from base 1. Overall study results and their limits: Sample size was not statistically predetermined, and investigators were not blinded to group allocation. In validation, the model predicted progression to ophthalmopathy with roughly 66% sensitivity and roughly 72% specificity, a median of about 6 months before onset. Ophthalmopathy was separated from stable hyperthyroidism by a 13 V-J signature model, with 85% to 90% sensitivity and about 81% specificity obtained in cross-validation and 80%/75% obtained in testing. Blood samples also contained most of the expanded thyroid clonotypes (frequency above 0.001), which suggests that blood repertoires may reflect thyroid immune responses.

The TCR beta CDR3 regions were amplified from RNA transcripts. The TCR CDR3 was subjected to a first round of RT-PCR using the HTBI primer set and the Qiagen OneStep RT-PCR kit. The libraries were constructed in a second round of multiplex PCR and then size-selected and purified. Sequencing of the libraries was done on an Illumina HiSeq2000 using paired-end 100 bp reads. In the original analysis: SOAPnuke was used to process the raw data, with reads discarded if the reads contained adapters or uncalled bases, had a mean Phred below 15, or lacked an exact constant-primer or identifier match. COPE v1.2.5 was used to merge high-quality paired reads, and clonotypes were defined as unique nucleotide sequences. Clonotypes were aligned to IMGT TRBV, TRBD and TRBJ reference segments using MiTCR v1.1. Analysis was restricted to V-J combinations with a frequency above 0.0001, which covered 99.2% of repertoires. The TCS score was defined as the ratio of F50 (clonal expansion) to E x V (chaos), calculated using BLOSUM62-based TCRdist between CDR3 peptides within each V-J. Welch's t-statistics and random forest reduced several hundred V-J features to fewer than 15, which were used in a naive Bayes classifier (R e1071). Using fastp trimming at Q25 and MiXCR clonotype assembly, TCRdb reanalyzed the public sequencing data and kept in-frame beta chains. Records with the same CDR3 protein are collapsed into one entry carrying the most frequent genes and DNA. None of the V and J calls come from the authors' own analysis; TCRdb made them. In all, the sample holds approximately 320,000 distinct CDR3 sequences, and around a sixth of those were seen once. Roughly 33% of the sample is in the top ten clones.

A patient counted as having stable Graves' hyperthyroidism if no progression to ophthalmopathy occurred over 18 months of follow-up. Hyperthyroidism patients were newly diagnosed, had a disease duration of under 2 months, and were aged 18 to 65 years. Exclusion was applied to patients with uncontrolled infections, other autoimmune diseases, pregnancy or lactation. Diagnoses relied on clinical symptoms, serum thyroxine and TRAb, thyroid ultrasound and orbital computed tomography. PBMCs were separated from 10 ml of fresh peripheral blood using Ficoll-Paque density gradient centrifugation. Trizol reagent was used to extract total RNA, and RNA quality was then checked on an Agilent 2100 Bioanalyzer. This clonotype was seen repeatedly, ten times or more. What antigen it recognizes has not been identified. One base away there is no much larger clone; base qualities are not given.

The sequence is built from TRBV28 and TRBJ2-7; TRBD1 might be the D gene, on 6 matching bases. Input material: blood. This receptor was identified in a man aged 30 to 39 with Graves' hyperthyroidism. The DNA is TGTGCCAGCAGTGGGACAACCTACGAGCAGTACTTC. Translated, it gives CASSGTTYEQYF.